This T cell receptor (beta chain) originates from a study of OX40 agonist ivuxolimab in advanced cancers. Broader study findings: Researchers report that CD8+ T cells had, on average, more expanded clones than CD4+.

This clone is classed as large (0.1 to 1%). The antigen is unknown. Autoimmune disease history or systemic immunosuppression excluded patients. Unmatched junction bases numbered 11, after V lost 4 bases and J lost 3 bases. This CDR3 is 18 amino acids long. Looked up from germline, CDR1 is PRHDT and CDR2 is FYEKMQ (reference sequence). Sequenced by immunoSEQ multiplex PCR; TCRdb stores in-frame clones only, minus some. The sample records about 67,000 clones, about four fifths being singletons. The sequence was collected from an adult with an advanced solid tumor such as melanoma, head and neck, liver or kidney cancer. The genes are TRBV13 and TRBJ2-2; 10 nucleotides line up with TRBD2. The sequences come from CD4+ or CD8+ T cells sorted from blood, collected in a trial of the OX40 agonist ivuxolimab. The chain's CDR3 is CASSSYGLAGEYTGELFF. The CDR3 bases are TGTGCCAGCAGCTCCTATGGCCTAGCGGGAGAGTACACCGGGGAGCTGTTTTTT.